A single sample is the source of the 32 T cell receptor beta chains below, sequenced in a study of blood T cell repertoires in COVID-19. Repertoires were generated with immunoSEQ multiplex PCR, while TCRdb's copy carries only in-frame clones and drops some. The sample consists of 75,000 to 100,000 clones, approximately 84% of them appearing once. The sequenced sample was peripheral blood. The receptor set was obtained from a man aged 55 to 70 with acute or convalescent COVID-19.

The V call is TRBV27, the J call TRBJ2-7, with TRBD1 matching over 7 bases. The CDR3 sequence is 12 residues long. Germline V gives CDR1 MNHEY, CDR2 SMNVEV (reference sequence). J was trimmed by 13 bases and V by 4 bases; bases with no gene match: 10. CDR3 residues: CASSSQRQGFYF. DNA of the CDR3: TGTGCCAGCAGTTCCCAGAGACAGGGTTTTTACTTC.

This chain joins TRBV19 and TRBJ1-5; no clear D gene. Trimming left V 6 bases short and J 5 bases short, with 8 bases between. This CDR3 has 12 amino acids. Germline loops: CDR1 LNHDA, CDR2 SQIVND (reference sequence). CDR3 sequence reads: CASSESYQPQHF. In nucleotides, the CDR3 is TGTGCCAGTAGCGAGTCCTATCAGCCCCAGCATTTT.

This chain uses TRBV5-6 with TRBJ2-1, with 13 nucleotides matching TRBD2. This CDR3 has 12 residues. The trim removed 7 bases at V and 10 bases at J, leaving 2 bases unmatched. The germline CDR1 and CDR2 sequences are SGHDT and YYEEEE. The CDR3 loop reads CASGTSGKEQFF. In nucleotides, the CDR3 is TGTGCCAGCGGGACTAGCGGGAAAGAGCAGTTCTTC.

This sequence joins TRBV10-3 and TRBJ2-6; D may be TRBD2 (5 bases). The germline V gene has CDR1 ENHRY and CDR2 SYGVKD. The CDR3 extends over 17 amino acids. V was cut by 3 bases and J by 1 base, with 13 bases left in between. CDR3 residues: CAISEKRTGSGANVLTF. CDR3 nucleotide sequence: TGTGCCATCAGTGAAAAAAGGACGGGATCTGGGGCCAACGTCCTGACTTTC.

The CDR3 spells CASRGTGRNQPQHF. The DNA of the CDR3 is TGTGCCAGTAGGGGGACAGGGCGCAATCAGCCCCAGCATTTT. The rearrangement joins TRBV19 to TRBJ1-5; 9 bases map to TRBD1. The CDR3 runs 14 residues. Germline CDR1 reads LNHDA; CDR2 reads SQIVND (reference sequence). Trimming at V came to 6 bases and at J to 2 bases, leaving 2 bases not matched to a gene.

The chain uses TRBV19 and TRBJ1-5; no clear D gene. Germline V CDR1 and CDR2: LNHDA, SQIVND (reference sequence). The CDR3 is 14 amino acids. The V end lost 3 bases, the J end lost 3 bases, and 9 bases lay between the germline ends. The chain's CDR3 is CASSIRGSNQPQHF. The DNA for the CDR3 is TGTGCCAGTAGTATCCGGGGATCCAATCAGCCCCAGCATTTT. Looking up the rest from reference TRBV19 and TRBJ1-5 gives the full variable domain: DGGITQSPKYLFRKEGQNVTLSCEQNLNHDAMYWYRQDPGQGLRLIYYSQIVNDFQKGDIAEGYSVSREKKESFPLTVTSAQKNPTAFYLCASSIRGSNQPQHFGDGTRLSIL.

This clone came up a few times. V usage is TRBV28 and J usage is TRBJ1-2; possibly TRBD1 for D (5 bases). CDR1 and CDR2 from the germline V gene are MDHEN and SYDVKM. V was shortened by 4 bases and J by 13 bases, with 10 bases between the two germline ends. This CDR3 has 10 amino acids. CDR3 sequence (DNA): TGTGCCAGCAGTTCCTGGACATTCACCTTC. It is translated as CASSSWTFTF.

The V and J genes are TRBV5-4 and TRBJ2-5; TRBD2 matches 8 bases. The CDR3 is 15 amino acids. The germline V gene encodes CDR1 SGHNT and CDR2 YYREEE (reference sequence). Trimming cost V 0 bases and J 2 bases; bases outside gene matches: 3. The CDR3 bases are TGTGCCAGCAGCTTGGGGGCTAGCGGGCAAGAGACCCAGTACTTC. It translates to CASSLGASGQETQYF.

The chain is built from TRBV5-1 and TRBJ2-2; D is perhaps TRBD1 (6 bases). The CDR3 sequence is 15 residues long. The V end was cut by 0 bases, the J end by 5 bases, with 11 bases between. Per germline, CDR1 SGHRS and CDR2 YFSETQ. The CDR3 nucleotides read TGCGCCAGCAGCTTGGCCGGCAGGGGAACCGGGGAGCTGTTTTTT. It encodes CASSLAGRGTGELFF.

The rearrangement links TRBV28 to TRBJ1-2; 7 bases are shared with TRBD1. Germline CDR1 is MDHEN and CDR2 is SYDVKM. This CDR3 is built from 15 residues. V shed 5 bases and J 4 bases; nucleotides not matched to a gene: 10. The CDR3 sequence is CASSPRDRPIYGYTF. Written as DNA, the CDR3 is TGTGCCAGCAGTCCCCGGGACAGACCAATCTATGGCTACACCTTC.

This rearrangement joins TRBV7-2 to TRBJ2-5; 14 bases agree with TRBD2. From germline, CDR1 is SGHTA and CDR2 FQGNSA. V lost 5 bases to trimming and J lost 2 bases; unmatched junction nucleotides: 13. This CDR3 is built from 19 residues. CDR3 amino acids: CASSDTRRTSGGIQETQYF. The CDR3 coding sequence is TGTGCCAGCAGCGACACAAGAAGGACTAGCGGGGGGATACAAGAGACCCAGTACTTC.

V gene TRBV12-3 or TRBV12-4 combines with J gene TRBJ2-3; D is ambiguous. V was trimmed by 6 bases and J by 6 bases, leaving 10 bases between them. The CDR3 is made up of 12 amino acids. DNA for the CDR3: TGTGCCAGCAGCCAGAGGTTGGATACGCAGTATTTT. Translation gives CASSQRLDTQYF.

The chain carries TRBV6-5 and TRBJ2-1; 13 nucleotides align to TRBD2. V lost 4 bases to trimming and J lost 7 bases; unmatched junction nucleotides: 4. Germline V gene data show CDR1 as MNHEY and CDR2 as SVGAGI. There are 15 residues in the CDR3. This chain's CDR3 is CASSWTSGSGNEQFF. The CDR3 DNA is TGTGCCAGCAGTTGGACTAGCGGGAGTGGTAATGAGCAGTTCTTC.

The CDR3 is CAWSAPVELFF. For the CDR3, the DNA is TGTGCCTGGAGTGCCCCCGTGGAGCTGTTTTTT. The chain recombines TRBV30 with TRBJ2-2, with D hard to call. Deletions cut 1 base from V and 10 bases from J, with 7 bases between. CDR1 and CDR2 (germline): GTSNPN, SVGIG (reference sequence). CDR3 size: 11 residues.

V is TRBV4-3 and J is TRBJ1-6; D gene uncertain. V was trimmed by 1 base and J by 7 bases, leaving 8 bases between them. This CDR3 contains 14 residues. Germline CDR1 LGHNA, CDR2 YSLEER. The CDR3 DNA reads TGCGCCAGCAGCCAAGTGGGCGCGAATTCACCCCTCCACTTT. This codes for CASSQVGANSPLHF.

This chain links TRBV19 with TRBJ1-2, with D maybe TRBD1 (6 bases). This CDR3 has 12 amino acids. Germline CDR1 and CDR2: LNHDA and SQIVND (reference sequence). The V and J ends lost 9 bases and 6 bases respectively, with 14 bases between them. This CDR3 reads CASDPGGDGYTF. In DNA, the CDR3 is TGTGCCAGCGATCCGGGGGGCGATGGCTACACCTTC.

This chain joins TRBV7-9 and TRBJ2-5; D is undetermined. The germline V and J ends were trimmed by 5 bases and 4 bases, with 11 bases remaining between them. The CDR3 length is 13 residues. From germline, CDR1 is SEHNR and CDR2 FQNEAQ (reference sequence). The CDR3 DNA sequence: TGTGCCAGCAGCCCAAGCCCACGAGAGACCCAGTACTTC. As protein: CASSPSPRETQYF.

This sequence joins TRBV3-1 (or the pseudogene TRBV3-2) and TRBJ2-5; 15 positions agree with TRBD2. Germline trimming cut 4 bases from V and 2 bases from J; bases unmatched to any gene: 2. The germline V gene has CDR1 LGHDT and CDR2 YNNKEL (reference sequence). The CDR3 contains 16 residues. The CDR3: CASSPGLAGGQETQYF. For the CDR3, the DNA is TGTGCCAGCAGCCCCGGACTAGCGGGGGGGCAAGAGACCCAGTACTTC.

This clone occurred many times. The V call is TRBV7-2, the J call TRBJ1-5; D call uncertain. The CDR3 length is 15 residues. Germline lookup yields CDR1 SGHTA and CDR2 FQGNSA. V lost 2 bases, J lost 5 bases, and 13 bases lay in between. This CDR3 reads CASSLRTASHQPQHF. DNA for the CDR3: TGTGCCAGCAGCTTACGAACAGCCTCCCATCAGCCCCAGCATTTT. The full variable domain, rest sourced from reference TRBV7-2 and TRBJ1-5, is GAGVSQSPSNKVTEKGKDVELRCDPISGHTALYWYRQSLGQGLEFLIYFQGNSAPDKSGLPSDRFSAERTGGSVSTLTIQRTQQEDSAVYLCASSLRTASHQPQHFGDGTRLSIL.

The chain links TRBV5-4 to TRBJ2-3; D gene uncertain. Germline V lookup: CDR1 SGHNT, CDR2 YYREEE (reference sequence). Trimming cost V 4 bases and J 2 bases, with 8 bases left between them. The CDR3 contains 13 residues. This CDR3 is CASSPPYTDTQYF. The CDR3 region has the DNA TGTGCCAGCAGCCCCCCTTACACAGATACGCAGTATTTT.

This clone was recorded once. The chain has TRBV3-1 (or the pseudogene TRBV3-2) and TRBJ2-1; 9 nucleotides match TRBD1. V gave up 0 bases and J gave up 0 bases; unmatched junction bases: 3. In germline, CDR1 is LGHDT, CDR2 YNNKEL (reference sequence). CDR3 length: 17 residues. The CDR3 reads CASSQDRTGVSYNEQFF. As DNA, the CDR3 is TGTGCCAGCAGCCAAGATAGGACAGGGGTCTCCTACAATGAGCAGTTCTTC.

The chain employs TRBV18 and TRBJ1-1; D uncertain. Trimming cost V 3 bases and J 1 base, with 15 bases left between them. Germline V CDR1 and CDR2: KGHSH, LQKENI. The CDR3 extends over 16 amino acids. DNA of the CDR3: TGTGCCAGCTCACCTTCAAGACACTCGCCGAACACTGAAGCTTTCTTT. Its protein product is CASSPSRHSPNTEAFF.

V is TRBV27 and J is TRBJ2-5, with a weak D call TRBD1 (6 bases). From germline, CDR1 is MNHEY and CDR2 SMNVEV (reference sequence). V lost 3 bases and J 1 base, leaving 12 bases between the germline ends. The CDR3 extends over 15 amino acids. CDR3 residues: CASSFQGNGQETQYF. The CDR3 region has the DNA TGTGCCAGCAGTTTCCAGGGGAACGGCCAAGAGACCCAGTACTTC.

The chain joins TRBV18 to TRBJ2-5; no definite D call. The ends were cut back, 6 bases at V and 1 base at J, with 12 bases in the middle. Germline CDR1 is KGHSH and CDR2 is LQKENI. The CDR3 contains 14 residues. This CDR3 is CASSPRELQETQYF. The DNA for the CDR3 is TGTGCCAGCTCGCCGAGAGAACTCCAAGAGACCCAGTACTTC.

This chain connects TRBV2 to TRBJ2-1; 9 bases line up with TRBD1. Germline trimming cut 7 bases from V and 7 bases from J; bases unmatched to any gene: 11. The CDR3 contains 15 residues. The germline V gene has CDR1 SNHLY and CDR2 FYNNEI. CDR3 sequence (DNA): TGTGCCAGCATGTTTACCGGGACAGGGATGAATGAGCAGTTCTTC. Amino acids: CASMFTGTGMNEQFF.

The rearrangement joins TRBV10-3 to TRBJ2-2; 9 nucleotides match TRBD1. In germline, CDR1 is ENHRY, CDR2 SYGVKD. V dropped 2 bases and J dropped 3; count of bases not matched to a gene: 10. The length of the CDR3 is 18 residues. The DNA of the CDR3 is TGTGCCATCAGTGAGGGTACAGGGGGCGCGGGGGACACCGGGGAGCTGTTTTTT. Translating it yields CAISEGTGGAGDTGELFF.

The chain joins TRBV2 to TRBJ1-3; TRBD1 aligns across 8 bases. CDR3 length equals 15 residues. Germline V gene sequence: CDR1 SNHLY, CDR2 FYNNEI. V gave up 8 bases and J gave up 0 bases; unmatched junction bases: 6. CDR3 protein: CASYRTGSSGNTIYF. The CDR3, as DNA: TGTGCCAGCTATAGGACAGGGAGCTCTGGAAACACCATATATTTT. Using reference TRBV2 and TRBJ1-3 for the parts outside the CDR3, the full variable domain is EPEVTQTPSHQVTQMGQEVILRCVPISNHLYFYWYRQILGQKVEFLVSFYNNEISEKSEIFDDQFSVERPDGSNFTLKIRSTKLEDSAMYFCASYRTGSSGNTIYFGEGSWLTVV.

J is TRBJ1-1 and V is TRBV6-5, with TRBD1 as a possible D gene (6 bases). Trimming stripped 2 bases from V and 0 bases from J, with 7 bases between. CDR3 length: 14 residues. Germline-derived CDR1 and CDR2 are MNHEY and SVGAGI. The CDR3 region has the DNA TGTGCCAGCAGTTACGGGGGCATGAACACTGAAGCTTTCTTT. It is translated as CASSYGGMNTEAFF.

This clone was seen repeatedly, ten times or more. This chain uses TRBV2 with TRBJ2-2; 12 nucleotides align to TRBD2. Trimming cost V 1 base and J 3 bases; bases outside gene matches: 3. The CDR3 has 17 residues. From germline, CDR1 is SNHLY and CDR2 FYNNEI. The CDR3: CASSEVPSGRDTGELFF. CDR3 coding DNA: TGTGCCAGCAGTGAAGTTCCTAGCGGGAGGGACACCGGGGAGCTGTTTTTT. The full variable domain, in which reference TRBV2 and TRBJ2-2 provide the parts outside the CDR3, is EPEVTQTPSHQVTQMGQEVILRCVPISNHLYFYWYRQILGQKVEFLVSFYNNEISEKSEIFDDQFSVERPDGSNFTLKIRSTKLEDSAMYFCASSEVPSGRDTGELFFGEGSRLTVL.

This sequence joins TRBV2 and TRBJ1-1, with 7 bases identical to TRBD1. In germline, CDR1 is SNHLY, CDR2 FYNNEI. V lost 6 bases, J lost 1 base, and 5 bases stayed unmatched. This CDR3 contains 14 residues. CDR3 region: CASRGNRGNTEAFF. The CDR3 bases are TGTGCCAGCAGAGGGAACAGGGGGAACACTGAAGCTTTCTTT.

This chain connects TRBV28 to TRBJ2-2, with 8 bases lining up with TRBD1. The CDR3 totals 18 residues. Looked up from germline, CDR1 is MDHEN and CDR2 is SYDVKM. With V trimmed by 4 bases and J by 5 bases, 15 bases remained unmatched. The CDR3 sequence: CASSYLHRQGRLTGELFF. The CDR3 DNA follows: TGTGCCAGCAGTTATCTACACCGACAGGGGAGGTTAACCGGGGAGCTGTTTTTT.

This clone was counted many times. The V and J genes are TRBV9 and TRBJ2-7, with 15 positions matching TRBD2. CDR1 is SGDLS and CDR2 is YYNGEE in the germline V gene. V trimming: 5 bases; J trimming: 2 bases; junction bases outside the gene matches: 8. The CDR3 extends over 17 amino acids. This CDR3 is CASSPSRTSGRAYEQYF. The CDR3 coding sequence is TGTGCCAGCAGTCCTTCTAGGACTAGCGGGAGGGCCTACGAGCAGTACTTC.